Ten or more counts support the clone carrying this TCR beta chain. No antigen is known for it. This sample stems from a study of T cells in Graves' hyperthyroidism and ophthalmopathy. As for the study in general: Peripheral blood was secured at the point of initial diagnosis, before any treatment. Study outcomes and limitations: Researchers found most expanded thyroid clonotypes above 0.001 in blood as well.

Losses at the gene ends were 8 bases for V and 4 bases for J; bases not matched to a gene: 6. The CDR3 consists of 13 residues. Germline-derived CDR1 and CDR2 are MNHEY and SMNVEV (reference sequence). Researchers amplified the TCR beta CDR3 regions from RNA transcripts. TCR CDR3 regions were first amplified by RT-PCR with HTBI primers. TCRdb itself ran the multiplex PCR reads through MiXCR, one entry per CDR3 protein. This sample yields around 620,000 distinct CDR3 sequences, of which approximately 14% are seen a single time; less than 9% belongs to the top ten. The chain has TRBV27 and TRBJ2-3, with 7 bases identical to TRBD1. The material sequenced was blood. The clonotype comes from a woman aged 18 to 35 with Graves' ophthalmopathy. Written as DNA, the CDR3 is TGTGCCAGCTCGACAGGGATCCCAGATACGCAGTATTTT. This codes for CASSTGIPDTQYF.